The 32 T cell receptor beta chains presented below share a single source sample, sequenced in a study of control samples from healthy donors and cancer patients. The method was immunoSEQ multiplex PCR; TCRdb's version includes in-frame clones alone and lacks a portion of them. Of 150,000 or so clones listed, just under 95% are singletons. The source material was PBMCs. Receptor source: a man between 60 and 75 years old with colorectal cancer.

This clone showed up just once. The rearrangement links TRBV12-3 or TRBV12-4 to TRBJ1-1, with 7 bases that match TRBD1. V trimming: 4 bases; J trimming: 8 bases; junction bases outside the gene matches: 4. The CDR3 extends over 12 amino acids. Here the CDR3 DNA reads TGTGCCAGCAGTTCGACAGGGAGGGAAGCTTTCTTT. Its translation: CASSSTGREAFF.

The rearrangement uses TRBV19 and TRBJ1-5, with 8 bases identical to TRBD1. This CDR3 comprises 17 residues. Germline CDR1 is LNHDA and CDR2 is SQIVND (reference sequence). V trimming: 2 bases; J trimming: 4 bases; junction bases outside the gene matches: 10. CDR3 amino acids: CASSIIRGQKGNQPQHF. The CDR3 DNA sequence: TGTGCCAGTAGTATAATCAGGGGGCAAAAGGGGAATCAGCCCCAGCATTTT. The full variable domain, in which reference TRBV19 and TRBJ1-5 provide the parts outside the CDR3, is DGGITQSPKYLFRKEGQNVTLSCEQNLNHDAMYWYRQDPGQGLRLIYYSQIVNDFQKGDIAEGYSVSREKKESFPLTVTSAQKNPTAFYLCASSIIRGQKGNQPQHFGDGTRLSIL.

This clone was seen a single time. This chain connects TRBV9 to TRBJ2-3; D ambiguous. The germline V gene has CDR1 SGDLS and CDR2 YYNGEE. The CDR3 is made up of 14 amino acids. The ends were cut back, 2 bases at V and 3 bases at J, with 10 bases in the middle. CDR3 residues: CASSVEGRTDTQYF. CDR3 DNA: TGTGCCAGCAGCGTCGAAGGGCGGACAGATACGCAGTATTTT.

In DNA form, the CDR3 reads TGTGCCAGCAGTACACAGGGGGACACTGAAGCTTTCTTT. Protein: CASSTQGDTEAFF. This rearrangement joins TRBV6-4 to TRBJ1-1, with TRBD1 matching over 8 bases. This CDR3 region has 13 residues. Looked up from germline, CDR1 is MRHNA and CDR2 is SNTAGT. Losses at the gene ends were 5 bases for V and 3 bases for J; bases not matched to a gene: 2.

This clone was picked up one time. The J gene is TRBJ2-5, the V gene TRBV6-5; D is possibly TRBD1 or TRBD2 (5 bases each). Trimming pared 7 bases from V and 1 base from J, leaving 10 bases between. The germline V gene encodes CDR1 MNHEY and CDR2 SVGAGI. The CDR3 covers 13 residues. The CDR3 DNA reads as TGTGCCAGCATTCGGGACGGCCAAGAGACCCAGTACTTC. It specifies CASIRDGQETQYF.

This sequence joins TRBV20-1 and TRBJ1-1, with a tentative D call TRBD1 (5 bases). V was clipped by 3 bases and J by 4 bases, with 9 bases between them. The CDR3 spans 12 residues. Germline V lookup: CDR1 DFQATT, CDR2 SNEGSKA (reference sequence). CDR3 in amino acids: CSASPGPTEAFF. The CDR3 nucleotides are TGCAGTGCTAGTCCAGGGCCCACTGAAGCTTTCTTT.

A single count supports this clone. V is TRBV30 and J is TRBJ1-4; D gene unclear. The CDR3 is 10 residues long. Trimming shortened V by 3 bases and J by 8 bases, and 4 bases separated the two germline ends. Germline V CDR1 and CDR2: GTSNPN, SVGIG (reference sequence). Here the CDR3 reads CAWRREKLFF. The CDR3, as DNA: TGTGCCTGGAGGAGGGAAAAACTGTTTTTT.

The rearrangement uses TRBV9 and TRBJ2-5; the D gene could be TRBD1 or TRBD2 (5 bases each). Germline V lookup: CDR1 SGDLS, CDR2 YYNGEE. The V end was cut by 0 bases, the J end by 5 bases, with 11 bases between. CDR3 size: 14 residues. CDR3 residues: CASSVGQGGETQYF. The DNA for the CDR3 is TGTGCCAGCAGCGTAGGTCAGGGCGGGGAGACCCAGTACTTC.

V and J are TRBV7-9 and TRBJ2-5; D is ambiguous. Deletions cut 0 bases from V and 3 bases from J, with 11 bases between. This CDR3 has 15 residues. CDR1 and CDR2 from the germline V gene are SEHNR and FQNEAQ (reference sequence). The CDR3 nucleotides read TGTGCCAGCAGCTTAGCCGTGGCAGCTGAAGAGACCCAGTACTTC. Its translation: CASSLAVAAEETQYF.

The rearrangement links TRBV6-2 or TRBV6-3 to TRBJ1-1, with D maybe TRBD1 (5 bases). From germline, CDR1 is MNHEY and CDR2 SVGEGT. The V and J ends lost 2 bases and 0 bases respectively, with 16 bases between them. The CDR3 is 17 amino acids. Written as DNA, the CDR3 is TGTGCCAGCAGTTACGGGGCGGCGTTTGGGGTGAACACTGAAGCTTTCTTT. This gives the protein CASSYGAAFGVNTEAFF.

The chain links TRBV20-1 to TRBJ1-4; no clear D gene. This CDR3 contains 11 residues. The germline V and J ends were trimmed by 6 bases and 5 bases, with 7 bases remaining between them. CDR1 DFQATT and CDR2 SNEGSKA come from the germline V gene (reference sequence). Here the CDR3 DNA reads TGCAGTGCACAGAGGAATGAAAAACTGTTTTTT. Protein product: CSAQRNEKLFF.

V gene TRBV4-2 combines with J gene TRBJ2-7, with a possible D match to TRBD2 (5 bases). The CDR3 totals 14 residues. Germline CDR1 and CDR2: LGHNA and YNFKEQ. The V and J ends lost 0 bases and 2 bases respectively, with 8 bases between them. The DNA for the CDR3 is TGTGCCAGCAGCCAAGAACGGCGGGCCTACGAGCAGTACTTC. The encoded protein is CASSQERRAYEQYF.

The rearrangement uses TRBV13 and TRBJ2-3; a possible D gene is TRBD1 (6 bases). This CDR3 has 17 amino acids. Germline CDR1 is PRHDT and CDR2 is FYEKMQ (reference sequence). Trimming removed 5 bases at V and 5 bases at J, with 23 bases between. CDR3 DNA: TGTGCCAGCAGCCCCCCCATCAGGGGCGCTGTGGGAGATACGCAGTATTTT. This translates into CASSPPIRGAVGDTQYF. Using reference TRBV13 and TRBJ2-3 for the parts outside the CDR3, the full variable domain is AAGVIQSPRHLIKEKRETATLKCYPIPRHDTVYWYQQGPGQDPQFLISFYEKMQSDKGSIPDRFSAQQFSDYHSELNMSSLELGDSALYFCASSPPIRGAVGDTQYFGPGTRLTVL.

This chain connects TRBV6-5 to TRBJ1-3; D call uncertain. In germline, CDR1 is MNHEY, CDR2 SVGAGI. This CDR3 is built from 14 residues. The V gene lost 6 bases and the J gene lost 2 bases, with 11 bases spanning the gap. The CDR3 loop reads CASREENPGNTIYF. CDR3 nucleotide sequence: TGTGCCAGCAGGGAGGAAAATCCTGGAAACACCATATATTTT.

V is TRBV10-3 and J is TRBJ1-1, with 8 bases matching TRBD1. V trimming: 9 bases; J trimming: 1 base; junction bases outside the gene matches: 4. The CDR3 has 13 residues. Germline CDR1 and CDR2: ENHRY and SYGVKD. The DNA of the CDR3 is TGTGCCATAAACGGACAGGGGAACACTGAAGCTTTCTTT. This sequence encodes CAINGQGNTEAFF.

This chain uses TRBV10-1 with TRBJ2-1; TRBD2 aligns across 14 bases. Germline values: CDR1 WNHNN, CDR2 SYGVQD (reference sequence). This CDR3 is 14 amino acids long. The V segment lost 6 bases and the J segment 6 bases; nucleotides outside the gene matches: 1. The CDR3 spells CASSGLAGGNEQFF. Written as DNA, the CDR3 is TGCGCCAGCAGCGGACTAGCGGGGGGCAATGAGCAGTTCTTC.

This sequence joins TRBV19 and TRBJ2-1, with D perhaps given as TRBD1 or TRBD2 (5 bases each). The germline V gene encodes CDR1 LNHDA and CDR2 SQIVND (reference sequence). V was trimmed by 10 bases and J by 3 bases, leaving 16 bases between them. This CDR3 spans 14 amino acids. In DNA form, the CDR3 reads TGTGCCACGTCCGGGACGTCGATCTACAATGAGCAGTTCTTC. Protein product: CATSGTSIYNEQFF.

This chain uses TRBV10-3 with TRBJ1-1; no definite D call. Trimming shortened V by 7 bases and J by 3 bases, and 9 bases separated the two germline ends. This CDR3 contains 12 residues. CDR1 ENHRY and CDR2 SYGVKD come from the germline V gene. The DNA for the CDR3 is TGTGCCATCATGGGAAGGGACACTGAAGCTTTCTTT. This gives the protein CAIMGRDTEAFF.

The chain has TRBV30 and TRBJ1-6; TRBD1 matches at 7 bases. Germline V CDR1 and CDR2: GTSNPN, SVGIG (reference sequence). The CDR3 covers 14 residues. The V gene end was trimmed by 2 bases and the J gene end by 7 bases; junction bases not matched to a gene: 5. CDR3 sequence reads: CAWSPGTVNSPLHF. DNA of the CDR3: TGTGCCTGGAGTCCCGGGACAGTAAATTCACCCCTCCACTTT.

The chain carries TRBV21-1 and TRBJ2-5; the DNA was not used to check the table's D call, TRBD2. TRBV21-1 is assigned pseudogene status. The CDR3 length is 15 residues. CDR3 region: CASSRASGGQETQYF. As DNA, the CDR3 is TGTGCCAGCAGCAGGGCTAGCGGGGGGCAAGAGACCCAGTACTTC.

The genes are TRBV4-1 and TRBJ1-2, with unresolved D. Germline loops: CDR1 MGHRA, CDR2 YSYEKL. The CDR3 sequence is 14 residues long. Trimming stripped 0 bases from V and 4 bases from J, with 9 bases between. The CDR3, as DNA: TGCGCCAGCAGCCAAGAAGGGAAAGCCTATGGCTACACCTTC. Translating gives CASSQEGKAYGYTF.

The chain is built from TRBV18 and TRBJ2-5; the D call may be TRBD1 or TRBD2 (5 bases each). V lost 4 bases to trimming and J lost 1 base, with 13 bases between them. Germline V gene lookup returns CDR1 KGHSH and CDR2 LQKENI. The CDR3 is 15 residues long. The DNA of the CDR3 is TGTGCCAGCTCACTTCACCAGGGACCCCAAGAGACCCAGTACTTC. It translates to CASSLHQGPQETQYF.

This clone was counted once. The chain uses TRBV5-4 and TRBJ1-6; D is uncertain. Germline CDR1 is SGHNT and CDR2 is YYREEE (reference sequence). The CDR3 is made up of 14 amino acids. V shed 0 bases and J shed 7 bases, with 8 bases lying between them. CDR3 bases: TGTGCCAGCAGCTTGGATAAGGGAAATTCACCCCTCCACTTT. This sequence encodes CASSLDKGNSPLHF.

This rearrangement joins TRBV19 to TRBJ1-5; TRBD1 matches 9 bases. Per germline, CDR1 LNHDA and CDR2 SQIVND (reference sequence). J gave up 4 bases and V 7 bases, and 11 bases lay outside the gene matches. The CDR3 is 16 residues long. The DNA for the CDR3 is TGTGCCAGTACCATAGACAGGGGGGTATCGAATCAGCCCCAGCATTTT. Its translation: CASTIDRGVSNQPQHF.

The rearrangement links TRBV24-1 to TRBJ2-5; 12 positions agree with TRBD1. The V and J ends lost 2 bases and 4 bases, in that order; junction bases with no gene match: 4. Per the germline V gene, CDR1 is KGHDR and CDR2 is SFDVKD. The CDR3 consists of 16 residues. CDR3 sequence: CATSDSGTGGLETQYF. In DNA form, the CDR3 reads TGTGCCACCAGTGATTCGGGGACAGGGGGCTTAGAGACCCAGTACTTC.

CDR3 sequence: CASSPGTVQETQYF. The CDR3 nucleotides are TGTGCCAGCAGCCCCGGGACAGTCCAAGAGACCCAGTACTTC. The rearrangement uses TRBV11-2 and TRBJ2-5; TRBD1 agrees at 7 bases. The CDR3 consists of 14 residues. Germline V gene lookup returns CDR1 SGHAT and CDR2 FQNNGV. Trimming at V came to 5 bases and at J to 1 base, leaving 4 bases not matched to a gene.

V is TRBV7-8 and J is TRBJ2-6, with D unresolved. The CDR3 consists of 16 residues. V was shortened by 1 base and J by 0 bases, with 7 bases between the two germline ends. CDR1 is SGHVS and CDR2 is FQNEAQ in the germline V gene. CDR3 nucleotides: TGTGCCAGCAGCTTAGACCAATACTCTGGGGCCAACGTCCTGACTTTC. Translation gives CASSLDQYSGANVLTF.

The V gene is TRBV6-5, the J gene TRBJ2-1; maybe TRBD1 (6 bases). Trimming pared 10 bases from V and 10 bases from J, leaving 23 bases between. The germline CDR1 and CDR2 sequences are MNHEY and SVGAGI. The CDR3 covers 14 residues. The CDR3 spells CAIAGTTPPKEQFF. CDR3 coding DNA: TGTGCCATCGCAGGGACAACCCCGCCCAAGGAGCAGTTCTTC.

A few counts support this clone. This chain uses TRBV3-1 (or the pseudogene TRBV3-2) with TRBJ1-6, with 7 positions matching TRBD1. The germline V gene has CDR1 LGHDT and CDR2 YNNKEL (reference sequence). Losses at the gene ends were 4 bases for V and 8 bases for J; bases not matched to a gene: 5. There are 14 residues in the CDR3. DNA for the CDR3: TGTGCCAGCAGCCTCAGGGGGGAGGATTCACCCCTCCACTTT. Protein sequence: CASSLRGEDSPLHF.

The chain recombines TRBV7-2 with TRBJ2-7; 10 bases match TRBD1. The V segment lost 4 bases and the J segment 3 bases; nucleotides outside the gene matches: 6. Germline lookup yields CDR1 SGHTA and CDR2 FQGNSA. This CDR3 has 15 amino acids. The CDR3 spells CASSSPGQGIYEQYF. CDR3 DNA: TGTGCCAGCAGCTCACCGGGACAGGGGATCTACGAGCAGTACTTC.

The CDR3 DNA reads TGTGCCATCAGCCCCCCCGACCCCACAGATACGCAGTATTTT. It encodes CAISPPDPTDTQYF. The rearrangement joins TRBV10-3 to TRBJ2-3; D remains ambiguous. With 6 bases removed from V and 2 bases from J, the gap between germline ends came to 12 bases. Germline V gene lookup returns CDR1 ENHRY and CDR2 SYGVKD. The CDR3 extends over 14 amino acids.

CDR3 residues: CASSLPLGEAFF. The CDR3, as DNA: TGTGCCAGCAGTTTACCCCTTGGGGAAGCTTTCTTT. The chain is built from TRBV12-3 or TRBV12-4 and TRBJ1-1; D gene unclear. The V and J ends lost 2 bases and 8 bases respectively, with 9 bases between them. The CDR3 consists of 12 residues.